What follows are 23 T cell receptor beta chains derived from one specimen sequenced in a study of cytomegalovirus exposure and HLA in healthy donors. This table comes from immunoSEQ multiplex PCR, and its TCRdb copy is limited to in-frame clones, with some not included. The table has roughly 300,000 clones, 85% to 90% seen once; the top ten hold over 0.85%. Sequencing input: PBMCs. The receptors derive from a woman younger than 30 in good health and CMV-seronegative.

The chain carries TRBV5-1 and TRBJ2-1; TRBD2 matches at 9 bases. The CDR3 is 15 amino acids. Germline loops: CDR1 SGHRS, CDR2 YFSETQ. Unmatched junction bases numbered 5, after V lost 0 bases and J lost 7 bases. The DNA of the CDR3 is TGCGCCAGCAGCTTGGCGGTTAGCGGGGGAAATGAGCAGTTCTTC. This sequence encodes CASSLAVSGGNEQFF.

The chain links TRBV7-2 to TRBJ1-2; 7 nucleotides agree with TRBD1. V dropped 2 bases and J dropped 1; count of bases not matched to a gene: 4. The CDR3 is made up of 15 amino acids. The germline V gene encodes CDR1 SGHTA and CDR2 FQGNSA. CDR3 nucleotide sequence: TGTGCCAGCAGCTTATCGGGGACAGTTAACTATGGCTACACCTTC. Its protein is CASSLSGTVNYGYTF.

The gene calls are TRBV27 and TRBJ2-7, with D tentatively TRBD2 (6 bases). Trimming cost V 6 bases and J 4 bases, with 19 bases left between them. Germline V gene sequence: CDR1 MNHEY, CDR2 SMNVEV (reference sequence). The CDR3 consists of 15 residues. The CDR3 sequence: CASSPGLALGYEQYF. Written as DNA, the CDR3 is TGTGCCAGCAGCCCCGGGCTAGCGTTGGGGTACGAGCAGTACTTC.

This chain links TRBV5-5 with TRBJ2-5; D gene uncertain. The CDR3 is 13 amino acids. From germline, CDR1 is SGHKS and CDR2 YYEKEE (reference sequence). V lost 2 bases and J lost 1, with 6 bases in between. The CDR3 DNA sequence: TGTGCCAGCAGCTTTAGAGTCCAAGAGACCCAGTACTTC. This translates into CASSFRVQETQYF.

This chain connects TRBV6-5 to TRBJ1-2; TRBD1 matches 7 bases. J lost 5 bases, V lost 4 bases, and 7 bases had no gene match. Germline CDR1 MNHEY, CDR2 SVGAGI. The CDR3 consists of 14 residues. CDR3 region: CASSSTGRRYGYTF. The CDR3 DNA reads TGTGCCAGCAGTTCGACAGGGCGGAGGTATGGCTACACCTTC.

CDR3 coding DNA: TGTGCCAGCAGCCAAGTCAGGCGGAGCCGGGGCTCTGGAAACACCATATATTTT. It translates to CASSQVRRSRGSGNTIYF. This chain connects TRBV14 to TRBJ1-3; unclear D gene. CDR1 and CDR2 (germline): SGHDN, FVKESK. This CDR3 has 18 amino acids. The germline V and J ends were trimmed by 1 base and 0 bases, with 16 bases remaining between them.

The CDR3 region is CASGSRGRGGYTF. The CDR3 DNA follows: TGTGCCAGCGGATCTCGAGGGAGGGGTGGCTACACCTTC. The V gene is TRBV5-8, the J gene TRBJ1-2; possible D gene TRBD1, 5 bases. The ends were cut back, 7 bases at V and 7 bases at J, with 17 bases in the middle. The CDR3 extends over 13 amino acids. CDR1 and CDR2 from the germline V gene are SGHTS and YDEGEE.

This rearrangement joins TRBV18 to TRBJ2-3; the match to TRBD2 covers 7 bases. This CDR3 comprises 14 residues. Germline V lookup: CDR1 KGHSH, CDR2 LQKENI. V lost 7 bases to trimming and J lost 4 bases; unmatched junction nucleotides: 8. CDR3 sequence (DNA): TGTGCCAGCTTATTTGGTGCGGGAGCAGATACGCAGTATTTT. Protein sequence: CASLFGAGADTQYF.

V usage is TRBV28 and J usage is TRBJ1-4; D is perhaps TRBD1 (5 bases). V lost 3 bases, J lost 7 bases, and 15 bases lay in between. The CDR3 runs 15 residues. Germline V CDR1 and CDR2: MDHEN, SYDVKM. In DNA, the CDR3 is TGTGCCAGCAGTTTGGTCTCAGGGATAGGTGAAAAACTGTTTTTT. Encoded protein: CASSLVSGIGEKLFF.

The chain is built from TRBV2 and TRBJ1-1, with 7 bases identical to TRBD1. CDR1 is SNHLY, CDR2 FYNNEI, per germline. This CDR3 region has 17 residues. J gave up 2 bases and V 6 bases, and 15 bases lay outside the gene matches. The CDR3 region is CASRAERQGFPNTEAFF. CDR3 sequence (DNA): TGTGCCAGCAGGGCGGAACGACAGGGCTTTCCCAACACTGAAGCTTTCTTT.

The rearrangement links TRBV2 to TRBJ2-7; D is possibly TRBD2 (6 bases). The germline V gene encodes CDR1 SNHLY and CDR2 FYNNEI. The V gene lost 6 bases and the J gene lost 6 bases, with 15 bases spanning the gap. This CDR3 has 13 residues. The CDR3 coding sequence is TGTGCCAGCAGAAGCGGGTGGGGTCGCGAGCAGTACTTC. Its protein product is CASRSGWGREQYF.

This clone was found once. This chain joins TRBV7-8 and TRBJ1-6; D is ambiguous. This CDR3 region has 18 residues. Germline V gene lookup returns CDR1 SGHVS and CDR2 FQNEAQ. Trimming shortened V by 2 bases and J by 0 bases, and 14 bases separated the two germline ends. The CDR3: CASSLSMRESSYNSPLHF. CDR3 in DNA: TGTGCCAGCAGCTTATCCATGAGGGAAAGCTCCTATAATTCACCCCTCCACTTT.

This chain links TRBV6-1 with TRBJ2-7; 11 bases agree with TRBD2. The junction had 3 bases not matched to a gene; V was cut back by 1 base and J by 4 bases. From germline, CDR1 is MNHNS and CDR2 SASEGT. This CDR3 has 15 amino acids. CDR3 residues: CASSEGTSGLYEQYF. Here the CDR3 DNA reads TGTGCCAGCAGTGAAGGGACTAGCGGGCTGTACGAGCAGTACTTC.

This chain joins TRBV29-1 and TRBJ1-2; D is undetermined. The CDR3 totals 13 residues. CDR1 is SQVTM and CDR2 is ANQGSEA in the germline V gene. Deletions cut 7 bases from V and 7 bases from J, with 19 bases between. The CDR3 sequence is CSARHFPRGGYTF. DNA for the CDR3: TGCAGCGCCCGGCATTTTCCCCGGGGTGGCTACACCTTC. The full variable domain, with the rest looked up from reference TRBV29-1 and TRBJ1-2, is SAVISQKPSRDICQRGTSLTIQCQVDSQVTMMFWYRQQPGQSLTLIATANQGSEATYESGFVIDKFPISRPNLTFSTLTVSNMSPEDSSIYLCSARHFPRGGYTFGSGTRLTVV.

This rearrangement joins TRBV27 to TRBJ2-1; no reliable D call. CDR3 length equals 15 residues. Trimming took 1 base from V and 3 from J, leaving 10 bases between them. CDR1 MNHEY and CDR2 SMNVEV come from the germline V gene (reference sequence). The CDR3 loop is CASSLLSFGYNEQFF. The CDR3 nucleotides read TGTGCCAGCAGTTTATTAAGCTTTGGCTACAATGAGCAGTTCTTC.

This clone occurred once. This rearrangement joins TRBV2 to TRBJ2-2; TRBD1 matches 8 bases. This CDR3 contains 14 residues. Trimming took 9 bases from V and 5 from J; bases not matched to a gene: 8. Germline values: CDR1 SNHLY, CDR2 FYNNEI. Here the CDR3 reads CASRSGQATGELFF. The CDR3 nucleotides read TGTGCCAGTCGCTCGGGACAGGCGACCGGGGAGCTGTTTTTT.

The chain employs TRBV6-1 and TRBJ1-3; D gene uncertain. The CDR3 totals 13 residues. Deletions cut 8 bases from V and 3 bases from J, with 11 bases between. Germline lookup yields CDR1 MNHNS and CDR2 SASEGT. The CDR3 here is CASLWGDGNTIYF. The CDR3 region has the DNA TGTGCCAGCCTTTGGGGAGATGGAAACACCATATATTTT.

The chain combines TRBV5-4 with TRBJ2-3; 9 bases align to TRBD2. V gave up 0 bases and J gave up 1 base; unmatched junction bases: 3. The germline V gene encodes CDR1 SGHNT and CDR2 YYREEE (reference sequence). This CDR3 contains 16 residues. The CDR3 DNA reads as TGTGCCAGCAGCTTGGGCGGGAGGGTCGGCACAGATACGCAGTATTTT. Translating it yields CASSLGGRVGTDTQYF.

This clone has more than one count but fewer than ten. The rearrangement links TRBV2 to TRBJ2-1; 7 nucleotides line up with TRBD2. CDR3 length: 14 residues. V was clipped by 6 bases and J by 4 bases; unmatched bases: 6. Per the germline V gene, CDR1 is SNHLY and CDR2 is FYNNEI. The DNA of the CDR3 is TGTGCCAGCAGCCCGGGACTACGGTACAATGAGCAGTTCTTC. This sequence encodes CASSPGLRYNEQFF. Combining the CDR3 with reference TRBV2 and TRBJ2-1 gives the whole variable domain EPEVTQTPSHQVTQMGQEVILRCVPISNHLYFYWYRQILGQKVEFLVSFYNNEISEKSEIFDDQFSVERPDGSNFTLKIRSTKLEDSAMYFCASSPGLRYNEQFFGPGTRLTVL.

The chain has TRBV27 and TRBJ2-3; D call uncertain. The CDR3 totals 13 residues. V was clipped by 3 bases and J by 5 bases, with 9 bases between them. CDR1 is MNHEY, CDR2 SMNVEV, per germline (reference sequence). The CDR3 region has the DNA TGTGCCAGCAGTTTTTACCCGGGAGATACGCAGTATTTT. Protein sequence: CASSFYPGDTQYF.

This rearrangement joins TRBV7-8 to TRBJ1-3; D is possibly TRBD1 (5 bases). Germline V gives CDR1 SGHVS, CDR2 FQNEAQ. Trimming stripped 1 base from V and 4 bases from J, with 8 bases between. The CDR3 has 14 amino acids. CDR3 in amino acids: CASSLGTGGNTIYF. The CDR3 coding sequence is TGTGCCAGCAGCTTAGGTACAGGCGGAAACACCATATATTTT.

This chain's CDR3 is CASSSRSAPSTDTQYF. CDR3 coding DNA: TGTGCCAGCAGCTCACGGTCAGCGCCAAGCACAGATACGCAGTATTTT. The rearrangement uses TRBV21-1 and TRBJ2-3; the DNA was not used to check the table's D call, TRBD2. TRBV21-1 is shown as a pseudogene. This CDR3 is built from 16 residues.

The rearrangement joins TRBV28 to TRBJ2-1; TRBD2 agrees at 10 bases. Losses at the gene ends were 6 bases for V and 13 bases for J; bases not matched to a gene: 6. The CDR3 covers 12 residues. Germline lookup yields CDR1 MDHEN and CDR2 SYDVKM. CDR3 in DNA: TGTGCCAGCAGCTTAAGCGGGAGGGCCCAGTTCTTC. Its protein is CASSLSGRAQFF.